Listed below are T cell receptor beta chains from one sample, sequenced in a study of blood T cells in healthy people across ages. A single record per CDR3 protein comes from TCRdb applying MiXCR to the 5' RACE reads. The sample lists 1.8 million or so distinct CDR3 sequences; about two fifths were seen once. The sequencing input was blood. These receptors were taken from a human donor in good health. CDR3s include the opening cysteine and the closing phenylalanine or tryptophan. A D gene is named only where the DNA matches it firmly. Rows give clone size only sometimes, using once, few, many, or a class for an expanded clone.

V gene	J gene	D gene	clone size	CDR3 protein	CDR3 DNA
TRBV20-1	TRBJ1-6	.	few	CSALPNPGTPENSPLHF	TGCAGTGCTCTACCCAACCCGGGGACACCGGAAAATTCACCCCTCCACTTT
TRBV7-3	TRBJ1-2	.	few	CASSLDMSQSDGYTF	TGTGCCAGCAGCTTAGATATGTCGCAATCAGATGGCTACACCTTC
TRBV9	TRBJ2-7	TRBD2	.	CASSSNLAGGPDEQYF	TGTGCCAGCAGCTCAAATCTGGCGGGGGGGCCGGACGAGCAGTACTTC
TRBV5-1	TRBJ2-3	TRBD1	.	CASSLVGTGLSTDTQYF	TGCGCCAGCAGCTTGGTCGGGACAGGGCTATCCACAGATACGCAGTATTTT
TRBV4-1	TRBJ2-2	.	.	CASSPGDGSLRGELFF	TGCGCCAGCAGCCCAGGGGACGGCAGCCTTCGCGGGGAGCTGTTTTTT
TRBV20-1	TRBJ2-7	.	.	CSVTRDGSYEQYF	TGCAGTGTCACGAGGGACGGCTCCTACGAGCAGTACTTC
TRBV29-1	TRBJ2-7	TRBD1	.	CSVADRGEQYF	TGCAGCGTGGCTGACAGGGGCGAGCAGTACTTC
TRBV5-1	TRBJ2-1	.	.	CASSRVGQRVYNEQFF	TGCGCCAGCAGCCGCGTGGGGCAGAGAGTTTACAATGAGCAGTTCTTC
TRBV4-3	TRBJ1-2	TRBD1	.	CASSQIGTAGYTF	TGCGCCAGCAGCCAAATCGGGACAGCTGGCTACACCTTC
TRBV7-3	TRBJ2-7	TRBD2	many	CASSLQAGPSYEQYF	TGTGCCAGCAGCCTCCAAGCGGGGCCCTCCTACGAGCAGTACTTC
TRBV5-1	TRBJ2-5	TRBD2	.	CASSRGSGGGETQYF	TGCGCCAGCAGCCGAGGTAGCGGGGGTGGAGAGACCCAGTACTTC
TRBV7-2	TRBJ2-5	.	.	CASRPQGGLRETQYF	TGTGCCAGCAGACCCCAGGGGGGGTTGCGAGAGACCCAGTACTTC
TRBV4-1	TRBJ2-7	.	.	CASSPFGQYEQYF	TGCGCCAGCAGCCCCTTTGGACAGTACGAGCAGTACTTC
TRBV5-1	TRBJ1-2	.	.	CASTQGEDYGYTF	TGCGCCAGCACCCAAGGTGAAGACTATGGCTACACCTTC
TRBV7-2	TRBJ1-2	.	.	CASSLNRRYYGYTF	TGTGCCAGCAGCTTAAACAGGCGATACTATGGCTACACCTTC
TRBV20-1	TRBJ2-7	.	.	CSARDLDSYEQYF	TGCAGTGCTAGAGATTTGGATTCCTACGAGCAGTACTTC
TRBV6-6	TRBJ2-1	.	.	CAGKISGAYNEQFF	TGTGCCGGCAAAATCTCCGGGGCCTACAATGAGCAGTTCTTC
TRBV7-8	TRBJ1-2	TRBD1	.	CASSPGQGGSGYTF	TGTGCCAGCAGCCCGGGACAGGGTGGATCCGGCTACACCTTC
TRBV10-3	TRBJ2-7	.	many	CAISSGTETYEQYF	TGTGCCATCAGTTCCGGGACCGAGACCTACGAGCAGTACTTC
TRBV20-1	TRBJ1-5	.	few	CSASSPGDQPQHF	TGCAGTGCTAGTTCCCCGGGAGATCAGCCCCAGCATTTT
TRBV9	TRBJ2-3	TRBD2	.	CASSGFGGERDTQYF	TGTGCCAGCAGCGGCTTTGGGGGGGAGCGAGATACGCAGTATTTT
TRBV7-2	TRBJ2-7	.	.	CASSPRDGTYEQYF	TGTGCCAGCAGTCCACGGGACGGAACCTACGAGCAGTACTTC
TRBV4-2	TRBJ2-3	.	few	CASSQHRLNTQYF	TGTGCCAGCAGCCAACACCGCTTAAATACGCAGTATTTT
TRBV20-1	TRBJ2-3	TRBD2	few	CSASLGLAGVNTQYF	TGCAGTGCTAGCCTGGGGCTAGCGGGGGTGAATACGCAGTATTTT
TRBV5-1	TRBJ1-2	TRBD1	few	CASSTGQGHGYTF	TGCGCCAGCAGCACGGGACAGGGGCATGGCTACACCTTC
TRBV20-1	TRBJ2-5	.	few	CSARDATDYQETQYF	TGCAGTGCTAGAGACGCGACTGATTACCAAGAGACCCAGTACTTC
TRBV5-1	TRBJ2-5	TRBD2	.	CASSSGLAGPTPQETQYF	TGCGCCAGCAGCTCCGGACTAGCGGGGCCCACCCCCCAAGAGACCCAGTACTTC
TRBV11-2	TRBJ1-2	TRBD1	.	CASSLLGTGTGYTF	TGTGCCAGCAGCTTACTCGGGACAGGGACAGGCTACACCTTC
TRBV20-1	TRBJ2-4	TRBD1	many	CSAWTGDENIQYF	TGCAGTGCTTGGACAGGGGACGAAAACATTCAGTACTTC
TRBV7-6	TRBJ1-1	.	.	CAVRGADEGTEAFF	TGTGCCGTAAGGGGGGCGGATGAGGGCACTGAAGCTTTCTTT
TRBV20-1	TRBJ1-4	.	.	CSARGEVEKLFF	TGCAGCGCTAGGGGAGAGGTCGAAAAACTGTTTTTT
TRBV29-1	TRBJ1-1	.	few	CSVERGWDETEAFF	TGCAGCGTTGAAAGAGGGTGGGACGAAACTGAAGCTTTCTTT
TRBV9	TRBJ2-3	TRBD2	.	CASSVPAGVSDMQYF	TGTGCCAGCAGCGTTCCAGCGGGGGTTTCAGATATGCAGTATTTT
TRBV7-2	TRBJ2-1	TRBD2	few	CASSFIVVGAGNHEQFF	TGTGCCAGCAGCTTCATCGTTGTCGGAGCGGGGAACCATGAGCAGTTCTTC
TRBV6-2/TRBV6-3	TRBJ1-1	.	.	CASSYRGVDTEAFF	TGTGCCAGCAGTTACCGGGGGGTGGACACTGAAGCTTTCTTT
TRBV20-1	TRBJ2-1	.	.	CSARQLASSHFSNEQFF	TGCAGTGCTAGACAGTTAGCGTCGTCCCATTTCAGCAATGAGCAGTTCTTC
TRBV5-6	TRBJ2-1	.	few	CASSPDLAGHNEQFF	TGTGCCAGCAGCCCGGACCTCGCAGGTCACAATGAGCAGTTCTTC
TRBV9	TRBJ1-2	TRBD1	.	CASSEQGLGYGYTF	TGTGCCAGCAGCGAACAGGGGTTAGGCTATGGCTACACCTTC
TRBV7-9	TRBJ2-1	TRBD2	few	CASSNPGPAGGRRADNEQFF	TGTGCCAGCAGCAACCCCGGGCCAGCGGGGGGGCGAAGGGCGGACAATGAGCAGTTCTTC
TRBV4-1	TRBJ2-5	.	few	CASSLTKIGGEETQYF	TGCGCCAGCAGCCTCACCAAGATAGGTGGGGAAGAGACCCAGTACTTC
TRBV4-3	TRBJ1-4	.	few	CASSQERTNEKLFF	TGCGCCAGCAGCCAAGAAAGAACTAATGAAAAACTGTTTTTT
TRBV12-3/TRBV12-4	TRBJ2-5	.	.	CASSFRGATTPETQYF	TGTGCCAGCAGTTTCCGGGGGGCAACAACCCCAGAGACCCAGTACTTC
TRBV20-1	TRBJ2-1	.	.	CSALQGRSYNEQFF	TGCAGTGCCCTACAGGGTCGCTCCTACAATGAGCAGTTCTTC
TRBV6-2/TRBV6-3	TRBJ1-5	.	.	CASRWAAYSNQPQHF	TGTGCCAGTCGGTGGGCAGCATATTCAAATCAGCCCCAGCATTTT
TRBV6-4	TRBJ2-7	.	.	CASSDSTGTLVYSYEQYF	TGTGCCAGCAGTGACTCAACCGGGACACTGGTCTATTCCTACGAGCAGTACTTC
TRBV12-3/TRBV12-4	TRBJ1-1	.	.	CASSFFNTEAFF	TGTGCCAGCAGTTTCTTTAACACTGAAGCTTTCTTT
TRBV5-6	TRBJ1-1	.	.	CASSRKLSLNTEAFF	TGTGCCAGCAGCAGGAAGTTATCCCTGAACACTGAAGCTTTCTTT
TRBV4-2	TRBJ2-5	TRBD2	.	CASSQDMGTSKETQYF	TGTGCCAGCAGCCAAGATATGGGGACTAGCAAGGAGACCCAGTACTTC
TRBV4-2	TRBJ1-3	.	.	CASSQQVSSGNTIYF	TGTGCCAGCAGCCAACAGGTATCCTCTGGAAACACCATATATTTT
TRBV29-1	TRBJ1-1	.	.	CSAGGGHTEAFF	TGCAGCGCTGGGGGGGGACACACTGAAGCTTTCTTT
TRBV11-3	TRBJ2-4	.	.	CASSLGGVIRASDEQYF	TGTGCCAGCAGCTTAGGGGGTGTTATCCGGGCGTCCGACGAACAGTACTTC